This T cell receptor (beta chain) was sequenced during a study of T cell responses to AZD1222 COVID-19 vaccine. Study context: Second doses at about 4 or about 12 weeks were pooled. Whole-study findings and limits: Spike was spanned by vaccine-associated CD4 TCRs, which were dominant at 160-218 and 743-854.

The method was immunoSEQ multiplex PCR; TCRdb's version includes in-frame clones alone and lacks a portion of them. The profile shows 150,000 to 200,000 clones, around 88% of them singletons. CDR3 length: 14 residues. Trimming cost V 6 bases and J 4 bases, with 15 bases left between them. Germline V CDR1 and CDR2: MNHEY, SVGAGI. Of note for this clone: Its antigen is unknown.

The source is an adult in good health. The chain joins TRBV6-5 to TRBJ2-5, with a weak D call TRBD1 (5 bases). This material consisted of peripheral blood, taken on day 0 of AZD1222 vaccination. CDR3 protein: CASSLAGRGETQYF. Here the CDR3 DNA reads TGTGCCAGCAGCTTGGCCGGAAGGGGAGAGACCCAGTACTTC.